A single sample is the source of the 10 T cell receptor beta chains below, sequenced in a study of blood T cell repertoires in COVID-19. Generated by immunoSEQ multiplex PCR, the TCRdb table keeps only in-frame clones and is missing some. This sample carries under 200,000 clones, around 83% of them seen once, and the ten largest clones take about 3.5%. Sequencing was performed on PBMCs or T cells enriched from blood (not recorded which). The receptors here all came from a woman aged 45 to 65 in a cohort exposed to, infected with or recovered from COVID-19 (not recorded which).

This chain connects TRBV24-1 to TRBJ1-1; tentatively, D is TRBD1 (6 bases). CDR1 KGHDR and CDR2 SFDVKD come from the germline V gene. V was cut by 1 base and J by 10 bases, with 9 bases left in between. The length of the CDR3 is 12 residues. CDR3 sequence: CATSDFTGTAFF. In DNA form, the CDR3 reads TGTGCCACCAGTGATTTTACAGGGACAGCTTTCTTT.

The gene calls are TRBV24-1 and TRBJ2-3; 8 nucleotides match TRBD1. Germline loops: CDR1 KGHDR, CDR2 SFDVKD. J was trimmed by 3 bases and V by 3 bases; bases with no gene match: 10. This CDR3 region has 17 residues. The CDR3 region has the DNA TGTGCCACCAGTGATACGGTTAGGACAGGGCAAACAGATACGCAGTATTTT. This encodes CATSDTVRTGQTDTQYF.

The chain combines TRBV7-2 with TRBJ1-2; 8 bases are shared with TRBD1. The CDR3 sequence is 12 residues long. Germline lookup yields CDR1 SGHTA and CDR2 FQGNSA. Trimming cost V 4 bases and J 8 bases; bases outside gene matches: 3. The CDR3 DNA reads TGTGCCAGCAGCTCTGACAGGGGAGGCTACACCTTC. Its translation is CASSSDRGGYTF.

This chain connects TRBV19 to TRBJ1-5; TRBD1 is a possible D gene (5 bases). The germline gives CDR1 LNHDA, CDR2 SQIVND (reference sequence). CDR3 size: 14 residues. The V gene lost 5 bases and the J gene lost 3 bases, with 11 bases spanning the gap. The CDR3 coding sequence is TGTGCCAGTAGTGTTGACAGTTACAATCAGCCCCAGCATTTT. As protein: CASSVDSYNQPQHF.

This clone has just a few counts. The chain couples TRBV28 to TRBJ1-6; 7 nucleotides line up with TRBD1. Looked up from germline, CDR1 is MDHEN and CDR2 is SYDVKM. Unmatched junction bases numbered 11, after V lost 6 bases and J lost 9 bases. The CDR3 runs 15 residues. DNA of the CDR3: TGTGCCAGCAGCCGAGATGACAGGGACTCTTCACCCCTCCACTTT. Translation: CASSRDDRDSSPLHF.

A single count supports this clone. The gene calls are TRBV9 and TRBJ1-6; possible D gene TRBD1, 6 bases. The CDR3 covers 14 residues. Germline V lookup: CDR1 SGDLS, CDR2 YYNGEE. The V and J ends lost 5 bases and 5 bases respectively, with 11 bases between them. CDR3 amino acids: CASSGTSDNSPLHF. CDR3 nucleotide sequence: TGTGCCAGCAGTGGGACATCAGATAATTCACCCCTCCACTTT.

Written as DNA, the CDR3 is TGTGCCACCAGTGATGTCAGGGGCCGAAGCACAGATACGCAGTATTTT. Amino acid sequence: CATSDVRGRSTDTQYF. The rearrangement links TRBV24-1 to TRBJ2-3, with D possibly being TRBD1 (6 bases). The CDR3 spans 16 residues. With 3 bases removed from V and 0 bases from J, the gap between germline ends came to 12 bases. Germline V gene lookup returns CDR1 KGHDR and CDR2 SFDVKD.

CDR3 nucleotide sequence: TGTGCCAGCAGCGCTAGCGGGAGTGGGGATGAGCAGTTCTTC. Residues: CASSASGSGDEQFF. The gene calls are TRBV9 and TRBJ2-1, with 10 bases aligning to TRBD2. The germline V gene has CDR1 SGDLS and CDR2 YYNGEE. There are 14 residues in the CDR3. Germline trimming cut 3 bases from V and 8 bases from J; bases unmatched to any gene: 5.

DNA for the CDR3: TGCGCCAGCAGAAACACCGGGACTAGCAATGAGCAGTTCTTC. Protein product: CASRNTGTSNEQFF. The gene calls are TRBV10-2 and TRBJ2-1; 8 nucleotides line up with TRBD2. Trimming cost V 6 bases and J 6 bases; bases outside gene matches: 7. From germline, CDR1 is WSHSY and CDR2 SAAADI. The CDR3 spans 14 residues.

This sequence joins TRBV29-1 and TRBJ1-3; 7 bases agree with TRBD1. The CDR3 is 12 residues long. J gave up 1 base and V 6 bases, and 0 bases lay outside the gene matches. Germline V gene lookup returns CDR1 SQVTM and CDR2 ANQGSEA. CDR3 bases: TGCAGCGTGACAGGGTCTGGAAACACCATATATTTT. Translation gives CSVTGSGNTIYF.